Listed here is a single T cell receptor beta chain. V dropped 4 bases and J dropped 16 bases, with 26 bases sitting between them. Germline CDR1 SGHDT, CDR2 YYEEEE. The CDR3 has 15 amino acids. The template was RNA from unsorted bulk tissue. Between August and November 2014, newly diagnosed, chemotherapy-naive lung cancer patients underwent thoracic surgery in China. The data stem from a study of tumor and adjacent non-tumor tissue in lung cancer. Across the whole study: On average, productive TCRbeta reads reached around 4 million per sample.

TCRbeta libraries were built with three rounds of nested PCR, modified from ARM-PCR. TCRdb independently ran MiXCR on the multiplex PCR reads; one entry per CDR3 protein. Altogether about 93,000 distinct CDR3 sequences are present, around 71% being singletons, with the ten largest covering about 16%. This chain uses TRBV5-6 with TRBJ1-4; D is possibly TRBD1 (6 bases). The receptor comes from a man aged 55 to 70 with non-small cell lung cancer. Sample: lung tumor tissue. This CDR3 is CASSPSQGMDEEPFF. The DNA for the CDR3 is TGTGCCAGCAGCCCCTCCCAGGGGATGGATGAAGAACCGTTTTTT.